The clone carrying this T cell receptor (beta chain) was detected a few times. Its antigen remains unidentified. Germline V gene sequence: CDR1 SGDLS, CDR2 YYNGEE. V shed 6 bases and J 6 bases; nucleotides not matched to a gene: 5. The CDR3 covers 14 residues. The data stem from a study of response to subunit inactivated influenza vaccine. Study conclusions and caveats: The authors proposed limited new T cell recruitment per seasonal influenza vaccination.

TCRdb passed the RT-PCR reads through MiXCR, listing each CDR3 protein once. Of some 500,000 distinct CDR3 sequences listed, about 25% are singletons. The sequence derives from a man aged 45 to 65 who received an inactivated influenza vaccine. This sample comprised CD4+ T cells sorted from PBMCs, obtained about 5 days after vaccination. This chain links TRBV9 with TRBJ2-2; 10 nucleotides match TRBD2. The CDR3 sequence is CASKSSGRAGELFF. The DNA of the CDR3 is TGTGCCAGCAAGTCTAGCGGGAGAGCCGGGGAGCTGTTTTTT.